The 18 T cell receptor beta chains presented below share a single source sample, sequenced in a study of graft-versus-host responses after intestinal transplantation. Only in-frame clones appear in the TCRdb table, and some are missing; sequencing was by immunoSEQ multiplex PCR. The data hold more than 65,000 clones, with over 70% observed a single time. No antigen has been identified for these receptors. The material was unstimulated CD4+ T cells sorted from spleen or lymph node cells, obtained before transplant. The receptors were gathered from a human donor who was the organ donor for an intestinal transplant.

The chain couples TRBV18 to TRBJ2-1; 8 bases line up with TRBD2. The CDR3 runs 16 residues. CDR1 and CDR2 from the germline V gene are KGHSH and LQKENI. V dropped 0 bases and J dropped 3; count of bases not matched to a gene: 4. The CDR3 DNA reads TGTGCCAGCTCACCACCGTCACTAGCGGTCTACAATGAGCAGTTCTTC. It encodes CASSPPSLAVYNEQFF.

This clone has more than one count but fewer than ten. The chain uses TRBV2 and TRBJ2-2, with D tentatively TRBD2 (6 bases). Trimming stripped 5 bases from V and 4 bases from J, with 17 bases between. Germline V gives CDR1 SNHLY, CDR2 FYNNEI. The CDR3 totals 16 residues. CDR3 in amino acids: CASSLTSSLGTGELFF. CDR3 DNA sequence: TGTGCCAGCAGTTTAACTAGCTCGTTGGGCACCGGGGAGCTGTTTTTT. Full variable domain (remainder filled in from reference TRBV2 and TRBJ2-2): EPEVTQTPSHQVTQMGQEVILRCVPISNHLYFYWYRQILGQKVEFLVSFYNNEISEKSEIFDDQFSVERPDGSNFTLKIRSTKLEDSAMYFCASSLTSSLGTGELFFGEGSRLTVL.

The rearrangement uses TRBV28 and TRBJ2-1; 10 bases map to TRBD1. Per germline, CDR1 MDHEN and CDR2 SYDVKM. There are 16 residues in the CDR3. After removal of 3 bases from V and 3 bases from J, the junction contained 5 bases not matched to a gene. CDR3 sequence: CASSFRDRGGYNEQFF. The CDR3 bases are TGTGCCAGCAGTTTCCGGGACAGGGGAGGCTACAATGAGCAGTTCTTC.

This chain connects TRBV9 to TRBJ2-1; the D gene is possibly TRBD1 (5 bases). Germline V gene data show CDR1 as SGDLS and CDR2 as YYNGEE. The CDR3 has 12 amino acids. The V end was cut by 0 bases, the J end by 9 bases, with 7 bases between. This CDR3 is CASSVDRGEQFF. CDR3 DNA sequence: TGTGCCAGCAGCGTAGATAGGGGTGAGCAGTTCTTC.

The CDR3 DNA sequence: TGTGCCAGCAGCTTTCGGACTAGCGGGGCCGCCGGGGAGCTGTTTTTT. Protein sequence: CASSFRTSGAAGELFF. The V gene is TRBV12-1, the J gene TRBJ2-2; TRBD2 reflects the table's D call only, with no check against the DNA. TRBV12-1 is a documented pseudogene. This CDR3 contains 16 residues.

The rearrangement uses TRBV11-1 and TRBJ2-5; 8 positions match TRBD1. CDR1 and CDR2 from the germline V gene are SGHAT and FQDESV (reference sequence). This CDR3 region has 15 residues. V was pared by 2 bases and J by 3 bases, with 5 bases of the junction left unmatched. In nucleotides, the CDR3 is TGTGCCAGCAGCTTACGACAGGGGATGGAAGAGACCCAGTACTTC. Its protein is CASSLRQGMEETQYF. Using reference TRBV11-1 and TRBJ2-5 for the parts outside the CDR3, the full variable domain is EAEVAQSPRYKITEKSQAVAFWCDPISGHATLYWYRQILGQGPELLVQFQDESVVDDSQLPKDRFSAERLKGVDSTLKIQPAELGDSAMYLCASSLRQGMEETQYFGPGTRLLVL.

The table lists this clone with a count of one. The CDR3 loop is CASSQSRHSGGQETQYF. The CDR3 DNA reads TGCGCCAGCAGCCAATCTCGCCATTCAGGGGGCCAAGAGACCCAGTACTTC. This chain joins TRBV4-1 and TRBJ2-5; 7 nucleotides align to TRBD1. The CDR3 has 17 residues. Germline CDR1 and CDR2: MGHRA and YSYEKL. The junction had 10 bases not matched to a gene; V was cut back by 2 bases and J by 1 base.

The chain has TRBV30 and TRBJ1-6; D is unclear. CDR1 and CDR2 (germline): GTSNPN, SVGIG (reference sequence). The length of the CDR3 is 14 residues. V was pared by 4 bases and J by 1 base, with 8 bases between. CDR3 nucleotide sequence: TGTGCCTGGAATCTAGGATCCTATAATTCACCCCTCCACTTT. Protein product: CAWNLGSYNSPLHF.

The chain joins TRBV5-1 to TRBJ1-6; a possible D gene is TRBD1 (5 bases). V was clipped by 4 bases and J by 6 bases, with 14 bases between them. Germline V gene data show CDR1 as SGHRS and CDR2 as YFSETQ. The CDR3 covers 15 residues. The CDR3 loop is CASSLLRDGNSPLHF. The DNA of the CDR3 is TGCGCCAGCAGCCTACTCAGGGATGGTAATTCACCCCTCCACTTT.

The V call is TRBV7-2, the J call TRBJ2-3; D perhaps matches TRBD2 (6 bases). Germline loops: CDR1 SGHTA, CDR2 FQGNSA. Trimming removed 3 bases from V and 4 bases from J, with 14 bases in between. The length of the CDR3 is 15 residues. The DNA of the CDR3 is TGTGCCAGCAGCTTGCCGGGAGAGAAGGCAGATACGCAGTATTTT. Its translation: CASSLPGEKADTQYF.

The chain's CDR3 is CASRPPLVGGHIKIGAFF. CDR3 nucleotides: TGTGCCAGCAGACCCCCTCTAGTTGGGGGACACATTAAAATAGGAGCTTTCTTT. V gene TRBV28 combines with J gene TRBJ1-1; possibly TRBD1 for D (6 bases). V was trimmed by 6 bases and J by 10 bases, leaving 33 bases between them. The germline V gene encodes CDR1 MDHEN and CDR2 SYDVKM. This CDR3 spans 18 amino acids.

V and J are TRBV9 and TRBJ2-2; tentatively, D is TRBD1 (6 bases). Germline CDR1 SGDLS, CDR2 YYNGEE. Deletions cut 4 bases from V and 2 bases from J, with 21 bases between. This CDR3 region has 18 residues. Written as DNA, the CDR3 is TGTGCCAGCAGCCCACAGGGTAGGCGGCGGGTAAACACCGGGGAGCTGTTTTTT. It is translated as CASSPQGRRRVNTGELFF. Using reference TRBV9 and TRBJ2-2 for the parts outside the CDR3, the full variable domain is DSGVTQTPKHLITATGQRVTLRCSPRSGDLSVYWYQQSLDQGLQFLIQYYNGEERAKGNILERFSAQQFPDLHSELNLSSLELGDSALYFCASSPQGRRRVNTGELFFGEGSRLTVL.

This clone was detected once. The chain combines TRBV6-1 with TRBJ2-3; D may be TRBD1 (7 bases). The CDR3 is 14 residues long. From germline, CDR1 is MNHNS and CDR2 SASEGT. The V end lost 10 bases, the J end lost 2 bases, and 16 bases lay between the germline ends. DNA of the CDR3: TGTGCCACCCGACTAGGGGGCGCCACAGATACGCAGTATTTT. Amino acids: CATRLGGATDTQYF.

The gene calls are TRBV18 and TRBJ2-7; D not certain. V lost 5 bases and J lost 3, with 5 bases in between. The CDR3 covers 11 residues. Germline V lookup: CDR1 KGHSH, CDR2 LQKENI. CDR3 coding DNA: TGTGCCAGCTCATCCAACTACGAGCAGTACGTC. This sequence encodes CASSSNYEQYV.

The chain combines TRBV5-1 with TRBJ1-1, with 11 positions matching TRBD1. The CDR3 runs 16 residues. Germline V CDR1 and CDR2: SGHRS, YFSETQ. The V gene end was trimmed by 5 bases and the J gene end by 3 bases; junction bases not matched to a gene: 9. This CDR3 reads CASRPDRGQVHTEAFF. Written as DNA, the CDR3 is TGCGCCAGCAGACCGGACAGGGGGCAGGTTCACACTGAAGCTTTCTTT.

The genes are TRBV4-1 and TRBJ2-3; D gene unclear. V lost 1 base and J 0 bases, leaving 5 bases between the germline ends. The length of the CDR3 is 14 residues. Germline assignment: CDR1 MGHRA and CDR2 YSYEKL. The CDR3 sequence: CASSQVPSTDTQYF. As DNA, the CDR3 is TGCGCCAGCAGCCAAGTTCCTAGCACAGATACGCAGTATTTT.

V and J are TRBV29-1 and TRBJ2-5, with D tentatively TRBD1 (5 bases). This CDR3 region has 12 residues. V was pared by 8 bases and J by 5 bases, with 15 bases between. Germline values: CDR1 SQVTM, CDR2 ANQGSEA. This CDR3 reads CSTLRGVETQYF. Here the CDR3 DNA reads TGCAGCACCCTAAGGGGTGTCGAGACCCAGTACTTC.

This clone showed up just once. CDR3: CASSFSDRGDSPLHF. Written as DNA, the CDR3 is TGTGCCAGCAGCTTTTCGGACAGGGGTGATTCACCCCTCCACTTT. J is TRBJ1-6 and V is TRBV5-4; 9 bases agree with TRBD1. The V segment lost 2 bases and the J segment 8 bases; nucleotides outside the gene matches: 5. The CDR3 contains 15 residues. From germline, CDR1 is SGHNT and CDR2 YYREEE (reference sequence).